This T cell receptor (beta chain) was obtained from a study of CD8+ T cells in alopecia areata. Study observations and caveats: Throughout tofacitinib, many expanded lesional clones continued to persist in scalp and blood.

This CDR3 is built from 14 residues. Trimming pared 3 bases from V and 0 bases from J, leaving 8 bases between. Looked up from germline, CDR1 is MNHEY and CDR2 is SVGAGI. In the case of this clone: Its specificity is unknown.

Following RNA extraction, reverse transcription yielded cDNA that acted as the sequencing template. Measured with immunoSEQ multiplex PCR; TCRdb has only the in-frame clones, and not every one. Counted here are 150,000 to 200,000 clones, about 54% occurring once; the ten biggest clones make up roughly 17%. Treatment defined: oral pan-JAK inhibitor, 5-10 mg twice daily. Samples from alopecia areata patients were lesional scalp punch biopsies and peripheral blood. The chain employs TRBV6-5 and TRBJ1-1; D uncertain. The clonotype originates from a human donor with alopecia areata. Material: CD4+ T cells sorted from blood, obtained at week 56, from a patient treated with tofacitinib. In nucleotides, the CDR3 is TGTGCCAGCAGTTATGGGAGCCTGAACACTGAAGCTTTCTTT. Translated: CASSYGSLNTEAFF.